One and the same sample provided the 32 T cell receptor beta chains below, sequenced in a study of T cell repertoires in cytomegalovirus infection. No antigens are known for them. TCRdb recomputed calls from the reads with MiXCR, one row per CDR3 protein. The sample includes approximately 990,000 distinct CDR3 sequences, more than 25% of them seen just once. Sequencing used cultured CD8+ T cells from PBMCs, obtained from culture after CMV antigen stimulation. Every receptor here comes from a human donor in good health (CMV status not recorded). Some clones in this sample may be carry-over from other donors' samples.

This clonotype was seen more than once but under ten times. This chain uses TRBV6-2 or TRBV6-3 with TRBJ1-6; D uncertain. Germline values: CDR1 MNHEY, CDR2 SVGEGT. This CDR3 is 13 amino acids long. Trimming removed 4 bases from V and 7 bases from J, with 8 bases in between. CDR3 nucleotides: TGTGCCAGCAGTTGGCCGGGAAATTCACCCCTCCACTTT. Translating it yields CASSWPGNSPLHF.

This chain connects TRBV27 to TRBJ2-7; D gene unclear. CDR3 length: 14 residues. Between the trimmed V and J ends, which lost 0 bases and 2 bases, there was a span of 8 bases. CDR1 is MNHEY, CDR2 SMNVEV, per germline (reference sequence). The chain's CDR3 is CASSLSGLAYEQYF. The CDR3 coding sequence is TGTGCCAGCAGTTTATCGGGTCTGGCCTACGAGCAGTACTTC.

As DNA, the CDR3 is TGTGCCAGCAGTGGATGGGAGCGGGGGGGCTCAATCCTCTTTTGGGACACAGATACGCAGTATTTT. Protein product: CASSGWERGGSILFWDTDTQYF. The chain recombines TRBV25-1 with TRBJ2-3; TRBD2 agrees at 10 bases. Unmatched junction bases numbered 24, after V lost 4 bases and J lost 2 bases. Germline CDR1 reads MGHDK; CDR2 reads SYGVNS. The CDR3 length is 22 residues. The full variable domain, its missing parts supplied by reference TRBV25-1 and TRBJ2-3, is EADIYQTPRYLVIGTGKKITLECSQTMGHDKMYWYQQDPGMELHLIHYSYGVNSTEKGDLSSESTVSRIRTEHFPLTLESARPSHTSQYLCASSGWERGGSILFWDTDTQYFGPGTRLTVL.

The rearrangement uses TRBV10-3 and TRBJ1-1; no reliable D call. V lost 6 bases and J lost 0, with 8 bases in between. Germline V CDR1 and CDR2: ENHRY, SYGVKD. The CDR3 length is 13 residues. The CDR3 DNA follows: TGTGCCATCAGCCAAGGGTTGAACACTGAAGCTTTCTTT. Translated: CAISQGLNTEAFF.

J is TRBJ1-1 and V is TRBV15, with D maybe TRBD1 (5 bases). Germline loops: CDR1 LNHNV, CDR2 YYDKDF (reference sequence). This CDR3 region has 13 residues. The V gene lost 8 bases and the J gene lost 2 bases, with 12 bases spanning the gap. The CDR3 bases are TGTGCCACCTGGGACGGGGACAACACTGAAGCTTTCTTT. This translates into CATWDGDNTEAFF.

This clonotype appeared a few times. The rearrangement joins TRBV7-2 to TRBJ2-2, with TRBD1 matching over 8 bases. V shed 8 bases, J shed 5 bases, and the junction held 7 bases outside the gene matches. Looked up from germline, CDR1 is SGHTA and CDR2 is FQGNSA. The CDR3 totals 14 residues. CDR3 sequence reads: CASLAGGVTGELFF. The CDR3 region has the DNA TGTGCCAGCTTGGCAGGGGGCGTGACCGGGGAGCTGTTTTTT.

The CDR3 DNA follows: TGTGCCAGCAGCCCATATAATCTCTATGGCTACACCTTC. It is translated as CASSPYNLYGYTF. This sequence joins TRBV7-6 and TRBJ1-2; D is undetermined. CDR1 SGHVS and CDR2 FNYEAQ come from the germline V gene. The CDR3 runs 13 residues. The V and J ends lost 5 bases and 4 bases respectively, with 11 bases between them.

The chain recombines TRBV12-3 or TRBV12-4 with TRBJ1-1; maybe TRBD1 (6 bases). This CDR3 has 14 residues. V was clipped by 5 bases and J by 3 bases, with 13 bases between them. This CDR3 reads CASSPWGGDTEAFF. Here the CDR3 DNA reads TGTGCCAGCAGTCCATGGGGGGGCGACACTGAAGCTTTCTTT.

This clonotype was seen more than once but under ten times. This chain uses TRBV10-2 with TRBJ2-5, with 7 bases aligning to TRBD2. The CDR3 runs 11 residues. Germline V gives CDR1 WSHSY, CDR2 SAAADI. Germline trimming cut 9 bases from V and 4 bases from J; bases unmatched to any gene: 2. The CDR3 reads CASGGGETQYF. In nucleotides, the CDR3 is TGCGCCAGTGGCGGGGGAGAGACCCAGTACTTC.

This clonotype has only a few counts. The chain has TRBV12-5 and TRBJ2-7; D tentatively reads TRBD1 or TRBD2 (5 bases each). V lost 3 bases, J lost 7 bases, and 13 bases lay in between. Germline CDR1 and CDR2: LGHNT and FRNRAP. This CDR3 is 13 amino acids long. In nucleotides, the CDR3 is TGTGCTAGTGGTTTAAACCGGTGGGGGGAGCAGTACTTC. Residues: CASGLNRWGEQYF.

This clonotype was seen only a few times. The rearrangement joins TRBV6-1 to TRBJ1-1, with D unresolved. Germline assignment: CDR1 MNHNS and CDR2 SASEGT. The CDR3 length is 15 residues. The ends were cut back, 2 bases at V and 0 bases at J, with 10 bases in the middle. CDR3 in DNA: TGTGCCAGCAGTGAAACTGCCCTTATGAACACTGAAGCTTTCTTT. Its translation is CASSETALMNTEAFF.

The chain couples TRBV7-9 to TRBJ2-1; D uncertain. CDR1 is SEHNR, CDR2 FQNEAQ, per germline (reference sequence). The length of the CDR3 is 14 residues. Trimming pared 3 bases from V and 2 bases from J, leaving 8 bases between. In nucleotides, the CDR3 is TGTGCCAGCAGCTTGATCAATCCCTACAATGAGCAGTTCTTC. Residues: CASSLINPYNEQFF.

The J gene is TRBJ1-1, the V gene TRBV7-9; D gene unclear. CDR3 length: 13 amino acids. The V and J ends lost 1 base and 5 bases respectively, with 8 bases between them. Germline CDR1 and CDR2: SEHNR and FQNEAQ (reference sequence). The CDR3 nucleotides read TGTGCCAGCAGCTTAGATAGGCTGACTGAAGCTTTCTTT. Amino acids: CASSLDRLTEAFF.

This clonotype was recorded many times. The chain combines TRBV6-1 with TRBJ1-5; possible D gene TRBD1, 6 bases. Germline CDR1 MNHNS, CDR2 SASEGT. V gave up 9 bases and J gave up 0 bases, with 18 bases separating them. This CDR3 spans 16 amino acids. The CDR3 sequence is CASSPTGSYSNQPQHF. The CDR3 nucleotides read TGTGCCAGTTCACCCACAGGGAGCTATAGCAATCAGCCCCAGCATTTT.

This sequence joins TRBV7-9 and TRBJ1-5, with 7 bases that match TRBD1. The CDR3 consists of 14 residues. The junction had 8 bases not matched to a gene; V was cut back by 6 bases and J by 6 bases. Germline lookup yields CDR1 SEHNR and CDR2 FQNEAQ (reference sequence). CDR3 DNA: TGTGCCAGCAGTCCTGGTGGGACAGCTCAGCCCCAGCATTTT. Amino acids: CASSPGGTAQPQHF.

This clonotype was observed a few times. This chain connects TRBV6-2 or TRBV6-3 to TRBJ1-5; a weak D match, TRBD1 (6 bases). CDR1 and CDR2 (germline): MNHEY, SVGEGT. The CDR3 extends over 14 amino acids. The germline V and J ends were trimmed by 6 bases and 3 bases, with 12 bases remaining between them. The CDR3 sequence: CASRNTGSNQPQHF. The CDR3 coding sequence is TGTGCCAGCAGAAATACAGGGTCCAATCAGCCCCAGCATTTT.

This clonotype has ten or more counts. This chain links TRBV7-9 with TRBJ2-1, with D unclear. The V end lost 0 bases, the J end lost 5 bases, and 11 bases lay between the germline ends. This CDR3 contains 15 residues. Germline V gives CDR1 SEHNR, CDR2 FQNEAQ (reference sequence). The CDR3 loop reads CASSLAFGENNEQFF. The CDR3 coding sequence is TGTGCCAGCAGCTTAGCCTTTGGAGAAAACAATGAGCAGTTCTTC. The entire variable domain, with the rest obtained from reference TRBV7-9 and TRBJ2-1, is as follows: DTGVSQNPRHKITKRGQNVTFRCDPISEHNRLYWYRQTLGQGPEFLTYFQNEAQLEKSRLLSDRFSAERPKGSFSTLEIQRTEQGDSAMYLCASSLAFGENNEQFFGPGTRLTVL.

The chain joins TRBV5-6 to TRBJ2-7, with 8 bases that match TRBD1. Germline trimming cut 3 bases from V and 3 bases from J; bases unmatched to any gene: 2. The CDR3 has 13 residues. Germline values: CDR1 SGHDT, CDR2 YYEEEE. The CDR3 DNA reads TGTGCCAGCAGCTGGGACAGGAACTACGAGCAGTACGTC. Its protein product is CASSWDRNYEQYV.

On this clonotype: Its ends do not fully match the called genes, so a read error is possible. The J gene is TRBJ2-1, the V gene TRBV12-3 or TRBV12-4, with 10 nucleotides matching TRBD2. The CDR3 length is 17 residues. The CDR3 DNA sequence: TGTGCCAGCAGTTTGGGGGGCAAGCGGGGGGGCAAGGTAATCCCGGTCTTC. It translates to CASSLGGKRGGKVIPVF.

The chain has TRBV2 and TRBJ2-3; D is perhaps TRBD1 (6 bases). Deletions cut 1 base from V and 2 bases from J, with 10 bases between. The CDR3 sequence is 15 residues long. Germline assignment: CDR1 SNHLY and CDR2 FYNNEI. This CDR3 reads CASSEEDRHTDTQYF. The CDR3 nucleotides are TGTGCCAGCAGTGAAGAGGACAGACACACAGATACGCAGTATTTT.

Many counts were recorded for this clonotype. The chain links TRBV7-8 to TRBJ1-6, with a weak D call TRBD1 (5 bases). The CDR3 runs to 15 residues. Trimming removed 5 bases at V and 3 bases at J, with 11 bases between. Germline-derived CDR1 and CDR2 are SGHVS and FQNEAQ. The CDR3 reads CASSPPTDYNSPLHF. In DNA, the CDR3 is TGTGCCAGCAGCCCCCCGACAGACTATAATTCACCCCTCCACTTT.

This clonotype was seen a handful of times. The chain couples TRBV27 to TRBJ1-5; possibly TRBD1 for D (6 bases). Germline V gives CDR1 MNHEY, CDR2 SMNVEV (reference sequence). With 2 bases removed from V and 6 bases from J, the gap between germline ends came to 11 bases. This CDR3 spans 14 amino acids. Written as DNA, the CDR3 is TGTGCCAGCAGTTTAACAGGGATTCTTCAGCCCCAGCATTTT. This encodes CASSLTGILQPQHF.

V is TRBV7-3 and J is TRBJ1-1; no firm D call. Trimming cost V 6 bases and J 4 bases, with 12 bases left between them. This CDR3 has 13 amino acids. Germline V lookup: CDR1 SGHTA, CDR2 FQGTGA. The CDR3 DNA is TGTGCCAGCAGACCTGGCGGGAGCACTGAAGCTTTCTTT. The encoded protein is CASRPGGSTEAFF.

J is TRBJ2-7 and V is TRBV9; the D gene could be TRBD1 or TRBD2 (5 bases each). Germline V gene sequence: CDR1 SGDLS, CDR2 YYNGEE. The CDR3 has 14 residues. Trimming removed 0 bases from V and 3 bases from J, with 10 bases in between. As DNA, the CDR3 is TGTGCCAGCAGCGTAGTTGAGGGGTTCTACGAGCAGTACTTC. Amino acids: CASSVVEGFYEQYF.

This clonotype has only a few counts. The chain employs TRBV27 and TRBJ2-1; either TRBD1 or TRBD2 may supply D (5 bases each). This CDR3 has 15 amino acids. Between the trimmed V and J ends, which lost 4 bases and 8 bases, there was a span of 18 bases. CDR1 MNHEY and CDR2 SMNVEV come from the germline V gene (reference sequence). The CDR3 protein is CASSSRGRSGDEQFF. CDR3 coding DNA: TGTGCCAGCAGTTCCCGGGGCAGGTCTGGGGATGAGCAGTTCTTC.

Notes on this clonotype: The junction differs from germline at one of its ends, possibly a read error. The chain joins TRBV5-3 to TRBJ1-2; the match to TRBD1 covers 8 bases. TRBV5-3 is identified as an open reading frame with a role that is uncertain. CDR3 length equals 15 residues. CDR3 coding DNA: TGTGCCAGCAGCTTGTGGGGCGGACAGGGAAATGGCTACACCTTC. Translating it yields CASSLWGGQGNGYTF.

The chain recombines TRBV18 with TRBJ2-1, with a tentative D call TRBD2 (5 bases). Between the trimmed V and J ends, which lost 0 bases and 6 bases, there was a span of 18 bases. The CDR3 is made up of 17 amino acids. In germline, CDR1 is KGHSH, CDR2 LQKENI. CDR3 DNA sequence: TGTGCCAGCTCACCACCGGTCCCAGGTCGGGATCTCAATGAGCAGTTCTTC. The encoded protein is CASSPPVPGRDLNEQFF. The full variable domain, completed using reference TRBV18 and TRBJ2-1, is NAGVMQNPRHLVRRRGQEARLRCSPMKGHSHVYWYRQLPEEGLKFMVYLQKENIIDESGMPKERFSAEFPKEGPSILRIQQVVRGDSAAYFCASSPPVPGRDLNEQFFGPGTRLTVL.

DNA for the CDR3: TGTGCCAGCAGCTTTTCAGACGGCTACAATCAGCCCCAGCATTTT. It encodes CASSFSDGYNQPQHF. The chain combines TRBV7-2 with TRBJ1-5; the D is unclear. V dropped 3 bases and J dropped 3 bases, with 12 bases sitting between them. Germline lookup yields CDR1 SGHTA and CDR2 FQGNSA. The CDR3 has 15 amino acids. Together with reference TRBV7-2 and TRBJ1-5, the CDR3 gives the full variable domain: GAGVSQSPSNKVTEKGKDVELRCDPISGHTALYWYRQSLGQGLEFLIYFQGNSAPDKSGLPSDRFSAERTGGSVSTLTIQRTQQEDSAVYLCASSFSDGYNQPQHFGDGTRLSIL.

This sequence joins TRBV4-3 and TRBJ2-2, with 7 bases that match TRBD2. Germline lookup yields CDR1 LGHNA and CDR2 YSLEER. After removal of 0 bases from V and 5 bases from J, the junction contained 3 bases not matched to a gene. This CDR3 contains 15 residues. As DNA, the CDR3 is TGCGCCAGCAGCCAAGATCAGGGAGGGACCGGGGAGCTGTTTTTT. Its translation: CASSQDQGGTGELFF.

This clonotype has only a few counts. The V call is TRBV7-6, the J call TRBJ1-2, with TRBD1 matching 9 bases. The CDR3 runs 17 residues. V dropped 6 bases and J dropped 6; count of bases not matched to a gene: 17. CDR1 and CDR2 from the germline V gene are SGHVS and FNYEAQ. The CDR3 sequence: CASRGFPPGTGNHGYTF. The CDR3 DNA reads TGTGCCAGCAGGGGGTTTCCACCCGGGACAGGGAATCATGGCTACACCTTC.

With respect to this clonotype: A much bigger clone sits one base away, suggesting this may be a read error. This chain connects TRBV7-6 to TRBJ1-2, with 11 bases that match TRBD1. This CDR3 is 14 amino acids long. Per the germline V gene, CDR1 is SGHVS and CDR2 is FNYEAQ. The trim removed 5 bases at V and 7 bases at J, leaving 6 bases unmatched. CDR3 loop: CASSPGTGGSGYTF. CDR3 in DNA: TGTGCCAGCAGCCCCGGGACAGGGGGAAGTGGCTACACCTTC.

V gene TRBV6-2 or TRBV6-3 combines with J gene TRBJ1-1; D uncertain. Germline CDR1 reads MNHEY; CDR2 reads SVGEGT. This CDR3 has 12 residues. V lost 3 bases, J lost 7 bases, and 9 bases lay in between. In nucleotides, the CDR3 is TGTGCCAGCAGTTATGTCAGCCTTGAAGCTTTCTTT. Its translation: CASSYVSLEAFF.